This is a list of T cell receptor beta chains from one sample in a study of blood T cell repertoires in COVID-19. Sequenced by immunoSEQ multiplex PCR; TCRdb stores in-frame clones only, minus some. The repertoire includes approximately 93,000 clones, about 77% of them detected once, and roughly 10% sits in the top ten. Sequenced material: peripheral blood. These receptors were taken from a woman aged 80 or older with acute or convalescent COVID-19. Both conserved end residues are part of each CDR3. D genes are given only for firm matches. A row's size may be missing; if present it is once, few, many or a size class.

v_gene: TRBV3-1/TRBV3-2; j_gene: TRBJ1-2; d_gene: -; abundance: -; CDR3aa: CASSPGLVDYGYTF; CDR3nt: TGTGCCAGCAGTCCCGGACTTGTTGACTATGGCTACACCTTC
v_gene: TRBV18; j_gene: TRBJ1-2; d_gene: -; abundance: -; CDR3aa: CASSPPSYIGYGYTF; CDR3nt: TGTGCCAGCTCACCACCGAGCTACATCGGGTATGGCTACACCTTC
v_gene: TRBV5-1; j_gene: TRBJ2-2; d_gene: TRBD2; abundance: -; CDR3aa: CASSSPTSGGNTGELFF; CDR3nt: TGCGCCAGCAGCTCACCCACTAGCGGGGGCAACACCGGGGAGCTGTTTTTT
v_gene: TRBV19; j_gene: TRBJ1-1; d_gene: -; abundance: -; CDR3aa: CAAKGHPNTEAFF; CDR3nt: TGTGCCGCTAAGGGGCACCCGAACACTGAAGCTTTCTTT
v_gene: TRBV7-8; j_gene: TRBJ2-1; d_gene: -; abundance: -; CDR3aa: CASSRVEGDEQFF; CDR3nt: TGTGCCAGCAGCCGCGTGGAGGGCGATGAGCAGTTCTTC
v_gene: TRBV7-9; j_gene: TRBJ2-3; d_gene: -; abundance: -; CDR3aa: CASSLSGGGITDTQYF; CDR3nt: TGTGCCAGCAGCTTATCTGGGGGAGGAATCACAGATACGCAGTATTTT
v_gene: TRBV3-1/TRBV3-2; j_gene: TRBJ1-6; d_gene: TRBD1; abundance: -; CDR3aa: CASSQGGTGSSYNSPLHF; CDR3nt: TGTGCCAGCAGCCAGGGGGGGACAGGGAGCTCCTATAATTCACCCCTCCACTTT
v_gene: TRBV6-5; j_gene: TRBJ1-2; d_gene: -; abundance: -; CDR3aa: CASERGGYTF; CDR3nt: TGTGCCAGCGAGCGGGGGGGCTACACCTTC
v_gene: TRBV4-2; j_gene: TRBJ2-3; d_gene: TRBD2; abundance: -; CDR3aa: CASSRQPSRGLAVQDTQYF; CDR3nt: TGTGCCAGCAGCCGCCAACCCTCGCGGGGACTAGCGGTTCAAGATACGCAGTATTTT
v_gene: TRBV19; j_gene: TRBJ1-2; d_gene: -; abundance: -; CDR3aa: CASSLQSGESFSGYTF; CDR3nt: TGTGCCAGTAGTCTCCAATCCGGAGAGTCCTTCTCTGGCTACACCTTC
v_gene: TRBV10-3; j_gene: TRBJ1-5; d_gene: -; abundance: -; CDR3aa: CAISASRGQGQPQHF; CDR3nt: TGTGCCATCAGTGCCTCCAGGGGCCAAGGCCAGCCCCAGCATTTT
v_gene: TRBV5-1; j_gene: TRBJ1-4; d_gene: TRBD1; abundance: once; CDR3aa: CASSENRGEKLFF; CDR3nt: TGCGCCAGCAGCGAAAACAGGGGGGAAAAACTGTTTTTT
v_gene: TRBV4-3; j_gene: TRBJ2-1; d_gene: TRBD1; abundance: -; CDR3aa: CASSQGQGWDEQFF; CDR3nt: TGCGCCAGCAGCCAAGGACAGGGGTGGGATGAGCAGTTCTTC
v_gene: TRBV7-2; j_gene: TRBJ1-3; d_gene: -; abundance: -; CDR3aa: CASSFPQGAGNTIYF; CDR3nt: TGTGCCAGCAGCTTCCCACAGGGTGCTGGAAACACCATATATTTT
v_gene: TRBV30; j_gene: TRBJ2-3; d_gene: -; abundance: -; CDR3aa: CAWSQGSMDTQYF; CDR3nt: TGTGCCTGGAGCCAGGGATCGATGGATACGCAGTATTTT
v_gene: TRBV28; j_gene: TRBJ2-3; d_gene: -; abundance: -; CDR3aa: CASSSLATGDTQYF; CDR3nt: TGTGCCAGCAGTTCCTTGGCAACGGGGGATACGCAGTATTTT
v_gene: TRBV5-4; j_gene: TRBJ2-1; d_gene: TRBD2; abundance: -; CDR3aa: CASSLEAGGPNEQFF; CDR3nt: TGTGCCAGCAGCTTGGAAGCGGGAGGGCCCAATGAGCAGTTCTTC
v_gene: TRBV5-1; j_gene: TRBJ2-3; d_gene: -; abundance: -; CDR3aa: CASSLMGGEGYTQYF; CDR3nt: TGCGCCAGCAGCTTGATGGGCGGGGAAGGGTATACGCAGTATTTT
v_gene: TRBV7-7; j_gene: TRBJ2-2; d_gene: -; abundance: once; CDR3aa: CASSLTDTGELFF; CDR3nt: TGTGCTAGCAGCTTGACAGACACCGGGGAGCTGTTTTTT
v_gene: TRBV19; j_gene: TRBJ2-1; d_gene: TRBD2; abundance: -; CDR3aa: CASSGSGGADEQFF; CDR3nt: TGTGCCAGTAGCGGTAGCGGGGGGGCTGATGAGCAGTTCTTC
v_gene: TRBV5-6; j_gene: TRBJ2-3; d_gene: TRBD1; abundance: -; CDR3aa: CASSSGQGGETQYF; CDR3nt: TGTGCCAGCAGCTCTGGACAGGGGGGGGAAACGCAGTATTTT
v_gene: TRBV19; j_gene: TRBJ2-7; d_gene: TRBD2; abundance: few; CDR3aa: CASSIGLAGEYEQYF; CDR3nt: TGTGCCAGTAGTATAGGACTAGCGGGAGAATACGAGCAGTACTTC
v_gene: TRBV28; j_gene: TRBJ1-2; d_gene: TRBD1; abundance: -; CDR3aa: CASTPGQSAGYTF; CDR3nt: TGTGCCAGCACCCCGGGACAGTCGGCTGGCTACACCTTC
v_gene: TRBV2; j_gene: TRBJ2-2; d_gene: -; abundance: few; CDR3aa: CASRARGYTGELFF; CDR3nt: TGTGCCAGCAGAGCAAGAGGGTATACCGGGGAGCTGTTTTTT
v_gene: TRBV13; j_gene: TRBJ2-2; d_gene: -; abundance: -; CDR3aa: CASSFRTRGGTGELFF; CDR3nt: TGTGCCAGCAGCTTTCGGACCCGTGGGGGGACCGGGGAGCTGTTTTTT
v_gene: TRBV30; j_gene: TRBJ1-4; d_gene: TRBD1; abundance: -; CDR3aa: CAWTRTGSNEKLFF; CDR3nt: TGTGCCTGGACCAGGACAGGGTCTAATGAAAAACTGTTTTTT
v_gene: TRBV7-6; j_gene: TRBJ2-5; d_gene: TRBD1; abundance: -; CDR3aa: CASGPGTGIRETQYF; CDR3nt: TGTGCCAGCGGTCCAGGGACAGGGATAAGAGAGACCCAGTACTTC
v_gene: TRBV9; j_gene: TRBJ1-1; d_gene: TRBD1; abundance: -; CDR3aa: CASSDQTGAEAFF; CDR3nt: TGTGCCAGCAGCGATCAGACAGGGGCTGAAGCTTTCTTT
v_gene: TRBV2; j_gene: TRBJ1-2; d_gene: -; abundance: -; CDR3aa: CASSQLTVGYGYTF; CDR3nt: TGTGCCAGCAGTCAGTTGACAGTAGGCTATGGCTACACCTTC
v_gene: TRBV7-2; j_gene: TRBJ2-7; d_gene: -; abundance: -; CDR3aa: CASSLGPDSEQYF; CDR3nt: TGTGCCAGCAGCTTAGGCCCCGACAGCGAACAGTACTTC
v_gene: TRBV10-3; j_gene: TRBJ2-3; d_gene: TRBD2; abundance: once; CDR3aa: CASEAGLSTDTQYF; CDR3nt: TGTGCCTCAGAAGCGGGACTTAGCACAGATACGCAGTATTTT
v_gene: TRBV7-2; j_gene: TRBJ2-3; d_gene: -; abundance: -; CDR3aa: CASSPGILTDTQYF; CDR3nt: TGTGCCAGCAGCCCAGGGATTCTCACAGATACGCAGTATTTT
v_gene: TRBV3-1/TRBV3-2; j_gene: TRBJ1-4; d_gene: -; abundance: -; CDR3aa: CASSLQGGRDEKLFF; CDR3nt: TGTGCCAGCAGTTTACAAGGGGGTAGGGATGAAAAACTGTTTTTT
v_gene: TRBV24-1; j_gene: TRBJ2-1; d_gene: -; abundance: -; CDR3aa: CATSDPNTGLDEQFF; CDR3nt: TGTGCCACCAGTGATCCAAATACAGGGCTGGATGAGCAGTTCTTC
v_gene: TRBV6-5; j_gene: TRBJ1-2; d_gene: -; abundance: once; CDR3aa: CASRLGLTDYGYTF; CDR3nt: TGTGCCAGCAGATTGGGCCTCACCGACTATGGCTACACCTTC
v_gene: TRBV6-1; j_gene: TRBJ2-7; d_gene: -; abundance: -; CDR3aa: CASSDKGAWLQYF; CDR3nt: TGTGCCAGCAGTGATAAAGGGGCTTGGTTGCAGTACTTC
v_gene: TRBV6-2/TRBV6-3; j_gene: TRBJ2-1; d_gene: -; abundance: -; CDR3aa: CASSYGASSYNEQFF; CDR3nt: TGTGCCAGCAGTTACGGGGCGAGCTCCTACAATGAGCAGTTCTTC
v_gene: TRBV5-1; j_gene: TRBJ2-2; d_gene: -; abundance: -; CDR3aa: CASSLVGEPTGELFF; CDR3nt: TGCGCCAGCAGCTTGGTCGGGGAACCTACCGGGGAGCTGTTTTTT
v_gene: TRBV9; j_gene: TRBJ1-1; d_gene: -; abundance: -; CDR3aa: CASSVAPSNTEAFF; CDR3nt: TGTGCCAGCAGCGTAGCTCCCTCGAACACTGAAGCTTTCTTT
v_gene: TRBV18; j_gene: TRBJ1-1; d_gene: TRBD1; abundance: -; CDR3aa: CASSPPGQGVMNTEAFF; CDR3nt: TGTGCCAGCTCACCCCCGGGACAGGGGGTCATGAACACTGAAGCTTTCTTT
v_gene: TRBV9; j_gene: TRBJ1-2; d_gene: -; abundance: -; CDR3aa: CASSVGSGIYGYTF; CDR3nt: TGTGCCAGCAGCGTAGGATCCGGTATCTATGGCTACACCTTC